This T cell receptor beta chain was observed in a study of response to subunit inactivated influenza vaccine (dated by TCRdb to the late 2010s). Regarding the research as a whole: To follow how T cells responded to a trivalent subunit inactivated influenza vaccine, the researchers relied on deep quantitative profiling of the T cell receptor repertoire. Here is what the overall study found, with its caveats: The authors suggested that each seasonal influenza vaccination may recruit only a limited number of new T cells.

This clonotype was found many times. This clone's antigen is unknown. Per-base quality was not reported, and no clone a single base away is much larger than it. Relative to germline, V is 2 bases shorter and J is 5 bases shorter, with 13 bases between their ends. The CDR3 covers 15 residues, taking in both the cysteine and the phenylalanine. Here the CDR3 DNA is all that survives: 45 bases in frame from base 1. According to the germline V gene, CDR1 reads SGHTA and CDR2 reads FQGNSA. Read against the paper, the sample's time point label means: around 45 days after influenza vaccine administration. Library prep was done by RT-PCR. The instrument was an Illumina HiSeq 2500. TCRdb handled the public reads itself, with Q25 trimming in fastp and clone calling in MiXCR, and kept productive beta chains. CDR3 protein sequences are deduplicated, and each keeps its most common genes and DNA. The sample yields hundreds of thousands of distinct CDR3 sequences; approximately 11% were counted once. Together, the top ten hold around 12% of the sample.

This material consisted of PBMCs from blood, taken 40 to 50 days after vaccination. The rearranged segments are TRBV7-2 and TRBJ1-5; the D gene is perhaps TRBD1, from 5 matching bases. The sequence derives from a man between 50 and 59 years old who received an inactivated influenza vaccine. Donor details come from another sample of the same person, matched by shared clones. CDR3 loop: CASSLLLGGHQPQHF. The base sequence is TGTGCCAGCAGCTTATTGCTGGGGGGACATCAGCCCCAGCATTTT.